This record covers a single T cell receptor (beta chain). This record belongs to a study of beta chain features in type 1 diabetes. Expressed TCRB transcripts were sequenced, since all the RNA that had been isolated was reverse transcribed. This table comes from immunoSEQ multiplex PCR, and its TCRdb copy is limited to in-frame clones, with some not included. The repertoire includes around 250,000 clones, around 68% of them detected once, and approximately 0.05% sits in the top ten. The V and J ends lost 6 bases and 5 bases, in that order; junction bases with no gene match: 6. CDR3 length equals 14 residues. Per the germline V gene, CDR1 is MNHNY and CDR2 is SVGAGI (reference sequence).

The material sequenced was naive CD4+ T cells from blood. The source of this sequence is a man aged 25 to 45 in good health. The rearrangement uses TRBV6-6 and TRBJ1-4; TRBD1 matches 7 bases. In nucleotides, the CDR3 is TGTGCCAGCAGGGAGGACAGGACGAATGAAAAACTGTTTTTT. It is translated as CASREDRTNEKLFF.